Following are 10 T cell receptor beta chains from one sample sequenced in a study of blood T cell repertoires in COVID-19. The protocol was immunoSEQ multiplex PCR, while the TCRdb copy is restricted to in-frame clones and leaves out a portion. The sample carries hundreds of thousands of clones, almost 90% recorded once. The sample consisted of peripheral blood. The receptors stem from a man older than 75 with acute or convalescent COVID-19.

This clone was observed a few times. Here the CDR3 reads CASSPGEGGNYEQYF. CDR3 DNA sequence: TGTGCCAGCTCCCCCGGGGAAGGCGGGAACTACGAGCAGTACTTC. The chain links TRBV18 to TRBJ2-7; D possibly corresponds to TRBD2 (6 bases). Germline CDR1 reads KGHSH; CDR2 reads LQKENI. Deletions cut 6 bases from V and 3 bases from J, with 18 bases between. This CDR3 is 15 amino acids long.

The chain couples TRBV18 to TRBJ2-5; D possibly corresponds to TRBD1 (6 bases). This CDR3 has 15 residues. Germline CDR1 KGHSH, CDR2 LQKENI. V shed 4 bases and J shed 1 base, with 13 bases lying between them. This CDR3 reads CASSQLQGAQETQYF. The DNA for the CDR3 is TGTGCCAGCTCACAGTTACAGGGAGCCCAAGAGACCCAGTACTTC.

The J gene is TRBJ2-7, the V gene TRBV4-1; 10 bases agree with TRBD1. Germline CDR1 is MGHRA and CDR2 is YSYEKL. V dropped 2 bases and J dropped 5; count of bases not matched to a gene: 9. This CDR3 has 16 amino acids. The CDR3 sequence: CASSQLPGQGTHEQYF. CDR3 DNA sequence: TGCGCCAGCAGCCAACTTCCGGGACAGGGGACCCACGAGCAGTACTTC.

The chain has TRBV7-2 and TRBJ1-2; 9 nucleotides line up with TRBD1. CDR1 is SGHTA, CDR2 FQGNSA, per germline. This CDR3 has 12 residues. After removal of 4 bases from V and 8 bases from J, the junction contained 2 bases not matched to a gene. The CDR3 sequence is CASSYRGPGYTF. The DNA of the CDR3 is TGTGCCAGCAGCTACAGGGGGCCGGGCTACACCTTC.

The chain employs TRBV3-1 (or the pseudogene TRBV3-2) and TRBJ1-4, with D unresolved. V gave up 5 bases and J gave up 7 bases, with 17 bases separating them. The CDR3 consists of 15 residues. The germline CDR1 and CDR2 sequences are LGHDT and YNNKEL (reference sequence). The CDR3 loop reads CASSTREGWVEKLFF. In DNA, the CDR3 is TGTGCCAGCAGCACGAGGGAGGGATGGGTTGAAAAACTGTTTTTT.

This chain links TRBV15 with TRBJ1-4; tentative D call: TRBD1 (5 bases). V lost 0 bases and J 5 bases, leaving 13 bases between the germline ends. The CDR3 has 16 residues. Germline loops: CDR1 LNHNV, CDR2 YYDKDF (reference sequence). In DNA, the CDR3 is TGTGCCACCAGCAGAGATCGGACACGGTCAAATGAAAAACTGTTTTTT. It is translated as CATSRDRTRSNEKLFF.

This clone came up a few times. V and J are TRBV28 and TRBJ2-5, with 7 bases fitting TRBD2. The CDR3 has 15 amino acids. With V trimmed by 7 bases and J by 2 bases, 10 bases remained unmatched. Germline CDR1 and CDR2: MDHEN and SYDVKM. The CDR3 sequence: CASTPPQRGQETQYF. CDR3 in DNA: TGTGCCAGCACCCCACCCCAGCGGGGACAAGAGACCCAGTACTTC.

The rearrangement links TRBV2 to TRBJ2-5; no reliable D call. Deletions cut 3 bases from V and 4 bases from J, with 6 bases between. Germline V lookup: CDR1 SNHLY, CDR2 FYNNEI. CDR3 size: 12 residues. CDR3 amino acids: CASSDRLETQYF. The CDR3, as DNA: TGTGCCAGCAGTGATCGTTTAGAGACCCAGTACTTC.

The V gene is TRBV18, the J gene TRBJ2-1; tentatively, D is TRBD2 (5 bases). The V gene lost 3 bases and the J gene lost 2 bases, with 8 bases spanning the gap. The CDR3 contains 14 residues. Per the germline V gene, CDR1 is KGHSH and CDR2 is LQKENI. The CDR3 loop reads CASSPRETYNEQFF. CDR3 DNA: TGTGCCAGCTCACCGAGGGAAACCTACAATGAGCAGTTCTTC.

V is TRBV18 and J is TRBJ1-1, with D perhaps matching TRBD1 (6 bases). Germline lookup yields CDR1 KGHSH and CDR2 LQKENI. The V gene lost 7 bases and the J gene lost 0 bases, with 12 bases spanning the gap. CDR3 length equals 14 residues. The CDR3: CASLRTELNTEAFF. CDR3 DNA sequence: TGTGCCAGCTTACGGACAGAGCTGAACACTGAAGCTTTCTTT. Filled out from reference TRBV18 and TRBJ1-1, the complete variable domain reads NAGVMQNPRHLVRRRGQEARLRCSPMKGHSHVYWYRQLPEEGLKFMVYLQKENIIDESGMPKERFSAEFPKEGPSILRIQQVVRGDSAAYFCASLRTELNTEAFFGQGTRLTVV.